This T cell receptor beta chain was sequenced in a study of blood T cells in healthy people across ages. This clonotype came up a few times. The antigen is not known. The junction differs from germline at one of its ends, possibly a read error. The study, taken as a whole, reports: Age advanced and TCR beta diversity per million T cells fell, roughly linearly.

A second PCR, run for about 7 to 11 cycles, used a sample-barcoded 5' primer plus a J-beta primer mix. Each of the samples gave a minimum of 3 million paired-end reads that contained CDR3. TCRdb recomputed calls from the 5' RACE reads with MiXCR, one row per CDR3 protein. Among around 2 million distinct CDR3 sequences, about two fifths were seen once, and the ten largest hold more than 20%. The sequenced sample was blood. This clonotype was obtained from a human donor in good health.

CDR3 sequence: CVSRATGDYGYTF. In DNA form, the CDR3 reads TGTGTCAGTCGCGCGACAGGGGACTATGGCTACACCTTC. The rearrangement links TRBV19 to TRBJ1-2; TRBD1 matches at 8 bases. The germline V gene encodes CDR1 LNHDA and CDR2 SQIVND (reference sequence). This CDR3 spans 13 amino acids.